The clone carrying this TCR beta chain was counted only a few times. Its antigen remains unidentified. The sample comes from a study of molecular identifiers for immune sequencing clone quantification. In TCRdb, the PCR reads were re-called with MiXCR into one record per CDR3 protein. The table includes approximately 500,000 distinct CDR3 sequences, about a fifth detected once. General study results and limits: A single cell's spiked Jurkat TCR RNA was reportedly detectable among under 1.1 million naive cells. Clones that had above 20 RNA copies took up over 99% of effector molecules but under 1% in naive cells.

V lost 5 bases and J 9 bases, leaving 17 bases between the germline ends. This CDR3 contains 15 residues. Germline CDR1 MNHEY, CDR2 SMNVEV (reference sequence). This TCR came from a human donor in good health. Some libraries in this study had Jurkat cell RNA spiked in. J is TRBJ1-6 and V is TRBV27; weak D call: TRBD1 (5 bases). Sequenced: naive CD8+ T cells from blood, with Jurkat cell RNA spiked in. Noted subset: FACS-sorted CD8+CD4-CCR7+CD45RA+ naive T cells. The CDR3 here is CASSTSGTLLSPLHF. The CDR3 DNA follows: TGTGCCAGCAGTACGTCCGGGACCCTTCTTTCACCCCTCCACTTT.